These T cell receptor beta chains were read from a single sample in a study of T-cell reconstitution after alpha-beta-depleted transplantation in children. TCRdb called the PCR reads again in MiXCR, with one record for every CDR3 protein. Here the sample spans about 500,000 distinct CDR3 sequences, roughly an eighth being singletons. The sequences come from PBMCs, mostly from graft donor cells, collected 180 days after TCRalphabeta/CD19-depleted stem cell transplant. These receptors came from a female patient aged 2-9 years who had a stem cell transplant for aplastic anemia, so the T cells may come from the graft donor. Both conserved end residues are part of each CDR3. D genes are given only for firm matches. Rows may omit the clone size; those that give it use once, few, many or a size class.

abundance: few
d_gene: NA
j_gene: TRBJ2-7
len: 15
v_gene: TRBV7-9
CDR3nt: TGTGCCAGCAGCTCCCCCCAGGGCATAATTTACGAGCAGTACTTC
CDR3aa: CASSSPQGIIYEQYF

abundance: NA
d_gene: TRBD1
j_gene: TRBJ2-1
len: 16
v_gene: TRBV7-9
CDR3nt: TGTGCCAGCAGCTCTTATCGGGACAGGCCGAACAATGAGCAGTTCTTC
CDR3aa: CASSSYRDRPNNEQFF

abundance: NA
d_gene: NA
j_gene: TRBJ2-1
len: 15
v_gene: TRBV27
CDR3nt: TGTGCCAGCAGTTTTAGGGCAGCCGCCTACAATGAGCAGTTCTTC
CDR3aa: CASSFRAAAYNEQFF

abundance: once
d_gene: NA
j_gene: TRBJ2-1
len: 13
v_gene: TRBV7-8
CDR3nt: TGTGCCAGCAGCTTAGCGTTGGGCGATGAGCAGTTCTTC
CDR3aa: CASSLALGDEQFF

abundance: few
d_gene: TRBD2
j_gene: TRBJ2-3
len: 18
v_gene: TRBV20-1
CDR3nt: TGCAGTGCTAGTAGTACTAGCGGGAGGCATGCCAGCACAGATACGCAGTATTTT
CDR3aa: CSASSTSGRHASTDTQYF

abundance: few
d_gene: TRBD2
j_gene: TRBJ2-1
len: 16
v_gene: TRBV6-5
CDR3nt: TGTGCCAGCAGTTACGCGACTAGCGGGAGGAACTATGAGCAGTTCTTC
CDR3aa: CASSYATSGRNYEQFF

abundance: NA
d_gene: TRBD1
j_gene: TRBJ1-5
len: 15
v_gene: TRBV12-3/TRBV12-4
CDR3nt: TGTGCCAGCATCCCCGGGACAGGGGTGGGTCAGCCCCAGCATTTT
CDR3aa: CASIPGTGVGQPQHF

abundance: few
d_gene: NA
j_gene: TRBJ2-1
len: 12
v_gene: TRBV15
CDR3nt: TGTGCCACCAGCATTGTGGTAAATGAGCAGTTCTTC
CDR3aa: CATSIVVNEQFF

abundance: few
d_gene: NA
j_gene: TRBJ2-7
len: 14
v_gene: TRBV7-3
CDR3nt: TGTGCCAGCAGCTCCCTGGGAGGGGGCGACGAGCAGTACTTC
CDR3aa: CASSSLGGGDEQYF

abundance: many
d_gene: NA
j_gene: TRBJ2-2
len: 13
v_gene: TRBV7-2
CDR3nt: TGTGCCAGCAGCTCCCTAGGGCCCGGGGAGCTGTTTTTT
CDR3aa: CASSSLGPGELFF

abundance: many
d_gene: TRBD1
j_gene: TRBJ2-5
len: 15
v_gene: TRBV12-3/TRBV12-4
CDR3nt: TGTGCCAGCAGTTTCTACAGGGGTTTAGAAGAGACCCAGTACTTC
CDR3aa: CASSFYRGLEETQYF

abundance: NA
d_gene: NA
j_gene: TRBJ2-5
len: 15
v_gene: TRBV28
CDR3nt: TGTGCCAGCAGTTCCGTTTTTCCGCCCCAAGAGACCCAGTACTTC
CDR3aa: CASSSVFPPQETQYF

abundance: NA
d_gene: TRBD1
j_gene: TRBJ1-1
len: 17
v_gene: TRBV27
CDR3nt: TGTGCCAGCAGTCCCATATACCCCCAGGGGGCGCGGACTGAAGCTTTCTTT
CDR3aa: CASSPIYPQGARTEAFF

abundance: NA
d_gene: NA
j_gene: TRBJ2-2
len: 17
v_gene: TRBV9
CDR3nt: TGTGCCAGCAGCTTAGGTTTAGACTCAAGTCGCTCCGGGGAGCTGTTTTTT
CDR3aa: CASSLGLDSSRSGELFF